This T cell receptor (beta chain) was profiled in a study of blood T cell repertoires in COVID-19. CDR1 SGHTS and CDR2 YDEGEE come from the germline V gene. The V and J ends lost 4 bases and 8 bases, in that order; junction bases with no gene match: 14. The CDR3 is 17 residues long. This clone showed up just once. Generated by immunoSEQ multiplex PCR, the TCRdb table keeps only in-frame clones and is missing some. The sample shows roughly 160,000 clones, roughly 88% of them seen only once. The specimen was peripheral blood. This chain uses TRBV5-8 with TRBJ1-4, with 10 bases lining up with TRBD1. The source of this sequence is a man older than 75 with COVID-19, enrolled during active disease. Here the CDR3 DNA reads TGTGCCAGCAGCATTCCAGGGACAGGGGTCGGTCCCGAAAAACTGTTTTTT. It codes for CASSIPGTGVGPEKLFF.